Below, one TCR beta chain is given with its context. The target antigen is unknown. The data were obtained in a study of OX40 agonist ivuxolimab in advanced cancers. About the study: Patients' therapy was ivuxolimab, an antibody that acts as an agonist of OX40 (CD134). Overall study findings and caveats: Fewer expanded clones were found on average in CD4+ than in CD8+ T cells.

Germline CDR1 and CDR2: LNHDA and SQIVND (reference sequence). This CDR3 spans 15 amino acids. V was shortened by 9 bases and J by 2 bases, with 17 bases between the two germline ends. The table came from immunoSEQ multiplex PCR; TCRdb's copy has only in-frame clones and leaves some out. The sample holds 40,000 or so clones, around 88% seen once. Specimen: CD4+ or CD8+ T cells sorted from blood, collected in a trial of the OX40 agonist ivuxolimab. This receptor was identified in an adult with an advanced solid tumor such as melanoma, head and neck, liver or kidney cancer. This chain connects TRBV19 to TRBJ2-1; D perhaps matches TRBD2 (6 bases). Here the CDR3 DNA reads TGTGCCAGCAGCTTAGCGGACCAAGCCTACAATGAGCAGTTCTTC. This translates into CASSLADQAYNEQFF.